These 29 T cell receptor beta chains were all obtained from the same sample, sequenced in a study of T cell responses to AZD1222 COVID-19 vaccine. TCRdb's table, derived via immunoSEQ multiplex PCR, lists solely in-frame clones and lacks some. The table lists around 140,000 clones, around 90% of them singletons. The specimen comprised peripheral blood, sampled on day 0 of AZD1222 vaccination. Source of these receptors: an adult in good health.

This chain uses TRBV7-9 with TRBJ1-2, with 12 bases that match TRBD1. Per germline, CDR1 SEHNR and CDR2 FQNEAQ (reference sequence). Losses at the gene ends were 1 base for V and 3 bases for J; bases not matched to a gene: 9. The CDR3 sequence is 18 residues long. As DNA, the CDR3 is TGTGCCAGCAGCTTAGGAGCCGGGACAGGGGGCGCGTACTATGGCTACACCTTC. This encodes CASSLGAGTGGAYYGYTF. Variable domain in full (rest from reference TRBV7-9 and TRBJ1-2): DTGVSQNPRHKITKRGQNVTFRCDPISEHNRLYWYRQTLGQGPEFLTYFQNEAQLEKSRLLSDRFSAERPKGSFSTLEIQRTEQGDSAMYLCASSLGAGTGGAYYGYTFGSGTRLTVV.

The chain is built from TRBV27 and TRBJ2-7; 9 nucleotides agree with TRBD1. The CDR3 has 15 residues. The germline CDR1 and CDR2 sequences are MNHEY and SMNVEV (reference sequence). The V and J ends lost 6 bases and 4 bases, in that order; junction bases with no gene match: 10. Written as DNA, the CDR3 is TGTGCCAGCAGCCGCACCGGGACAGGGAGGTACGAGCAGTACTTC. This encodes CASSRTGTGRYEQYF.

V and J are TRBV2 and TRBJ2-1, with 11 bases matching TRBD2. The CDR3 covers 17 residues. The V gene's germline CDR1 is SNHLY and CDR2 FYNNEI. V lost 4 bases, J lost 0 bases, and 5 bases stayed unmatched. CDR3 protein: CASSGGLAASSYNEQFF. As DNA, the CDR3 is TGTGCCAGCAGTGGGGGACTAGCGGCCAGCTCCTACAATGAGCAGTTCTTC.

The chain joins TRBV6-5 to TRBJ2-1, with 13 positions matching TRBD2. With V trimmed by 5 bases and J by 7 bases, 5 bases remained unmatched. The CDR3 has 15 amino acids. Germline V gives CDR1 MNHEY, CDR2 SVGAGI. The CDR3 DNA is TGTGCCAGCAGTACTAGCGGGAGGGCGATGAATGAGCAGTTCTTC. Protein product: CASSTSGRAMNEQFF.

The chain links TRBV18 to TRBJ2-7; D remains unclear. This CDR3 comprises 14 residues. Germline loops: CDR1 KGHSH, CDR2 LQKENI. Trimming cost V 0 bases and J 3 bases, with 9 bases left between them. CDR3 in amino acids: CASSPPSVFYEQYF. The CDR3 region has the DNA TGTGCCAGCTCACCACCTTCCGTTTTCTACGAGCAGTACTTC.

The CDR3: CASSSSVNTEAFF. The CDR3 DNA follows: TGTGCCAGCAGCTCCAGTGTGAACACTGAAGCTTTCTTT. The chain couples TRBV5-4 to TRBJ1-1; D is undetermined. Per germline, CDR1 SGHNT and CDR2 YYREEE (reference sequence). The V end was cut by 3 bases, the J end by 0 bases, with 6 bases between. There are 13 residues in the CDR3.

The chain carries TRBV7-3 and TRBJ1-2; D unclear. V was shortened by 5 bases and J by 8 bases, with 15 bases between the two germline ends. The CDR3 covers 13 residues. The germline gives CDR1 SGHTA, CDR2 FQGTGA. The CDR3 loop reads CASSPLDGQGYTF. The CDR3 nucleotides read TGTGCCAGCAGCCCACTGGACGGGCAAGGCTACACCTTC.

The chain couples TRBV14 to TRBJ1-6; tentative D call: TRBD1 (6 bases). The CDR3 runs to 13 residues. Germline V CDR1 and CDR2: SGHDN, FVKESK. With 8 bases removed from V and 5 bases from J, the gap between germline ends came to 10 bases. CDR3 sequence reads: CASRQVDNSPLHF. The CDR3 DNA follows: TGTGCCAGCCGACAGGTTGATAATTCACCCCTCCACTTT.

The chain couples TRBV5-4 to TRBJ2-1; D is undetermined. This CDR3 contains 15 residues. CDR1 is SGHNT, CDR2 YYREEE, per germline (reference sequence). V was clipped by 0 bases and J by 0 bases, with 7 bases between them. For the CDR3, the DNA is TGTGCCAGCAGCTTGGGAGGAAACTCCTACAATGAGCAGTTCTTC. Translation: CASSLGGNSYNEQFF.

The rearrangement uses TRBV25-1 and TRBJ2-3, with 7 bases matching TRBD2. The germline gives CDR1 MGHDK, CDR2 SYGVNS. This CDR3 spans 17 amino acids. Trimming at V came to 4 bases and at J to 0 bases, leaving 10 bases not matched to a gene. CDR3 sequence: CASSAPWGGASTDTQYF. The CDR3, as DNA: TGTGCCAGCAGTGCCCCCTGGGGGGGAGCTAGCACAGATACGCAGTATTTT.

This chain connects TRBV3-1 (or the pseudogene TRBV3-2) to TRBJ1-5; the D is unclear. V lost 0 bases, J lost 11 bases, and 11 bases lay in between. Per germline, CDR1 LGHDT and CDR2 YNNKEL (reference sequence). The CDR3 has 13 amino acids. The DNA of the CDR3 is TGTGCCAGCAGCCAAGATAGAGAGACTTCCCAGCATTTT. Its translation: CASSQDRETSQHF.

The chain is built from TRBV7-3 and TRBJ1-1, with 7 bases that match TRBD1. Trimming cost V 0 bases and J 4 bases; bases outside gene matches: 11. Germline V gives CDR1 SGHTA, CDR2 FQGTGA. This CDR3 is 17 amino acids long. The CDR3 protein is CASSLTNHDRAGTEAFF. CDR3 bases: TGTGCCAGCAGCTTAACGAATCACGACAGGGCCGGCACTGAAGCTTTCTTT.

The rearrangement joins TRBV28 to TRBJ2-4; unclear D gene. The germline V and J ends were trimmed by 2 bases and 2 bases, with 7 bases remaining between them. Germline CDR1 is MDHEN and CDR2 is SYDVKM. The CDR3 has 14 amino acids. The CDR3 is CASSLNPSKNIQYF. CDR3 DNA sequence: TGTGCCAGCAGTTTAAACCCGTCCAAAAACATTCAGTACTTC.

This sequence joins TRBV7-6 and TRBJ2-2; either TRBD1 or TRBD2 may supply D (7 bases each). Germline CDR1 is SGHVS and CDR2 is FNYEAQ. V lost 4 bases and J lost 4, with 16 bases in between. The CDR3 totals 16 residues. The CDR3 loop reads CASSSAGGGSTGELFF. The CDR3 DNA reads TGTGCCAGCAGCTCCGCAGGGGGGGGCTCCACCGGGGAGCTGTTTTTT.

This rearrangement joins TRBV6-5 to TRBJ2-7; 9 nucleotides align to TRBD1. CDR1 and CDR2 (germline): MNHEY, SVGAGI. This CDR3 is 15 amino acids long. J gave up 6 bases and V 0 bases, and 6 bases lay outside the gene matches. The CDR3 here is CASSYSGTGLPEQYF. CDR3 nucleotides: TGTGCCAGCAGTTACTCGGGGACAGGGTTACCCGAGCAGTACTTC.

The V call is TRBV5-1, the J call TRBJ1-1; the match to TRBD1 covers 10 bases. The CDR3 loop spans 15 amino acids. Germline CDR1 and CDR2: SGHRS and YFSETQ. J was trimmed by 1 base and V by 2 bases; bases with no gene match: 2. CDR3 protein: CASSFGTGENTEAFF. CDR3 nucleotide sequence: TGCGCCAGCAGCTTCGGGACAGGGGAGAACACTGAAGCTTTCTTT. Drawing the rest from reference TRBV5-1 and TRBJ1-1, the complete variable domain is KAGVTQTPRYLIKTRGQQVTLSCSPISGHRSVSWYQQTPGQGLQFLFEYFSETQRNKGNFPGRFSGRQFSNSRSEMNVSTLELGDSALYLCASSFGTGENTEAFFGQGTRLTVV.

V usage is TRBV28 and J usage is TRBJ2-1; D possibly corresponds to TRBD1 (5 bases). Per the germline V gene, CDR1 is MDHEN and CDR2 is SYDVKM. Trimming left V 5 bases short and J 3 bases short, with 20 bases between. The CDR3 runs to 17 residues. The CDR3 reads CASSLPPSKGFYNEQFF. The CDR3, as DNA: TGTGCCAGCAGTCTTCCCCCATCGAAGGGGTTCTACAATGAGCAGTTCTTC.

The genes are TRBV2 and TRBJ2-3, with no clear D. Between the trimmed V and J ends, which lost 6 bases and 1 base, there was a span of 11 bases. CDR1 is SNHLY and CDR2 is FYNNEI in the germline V gene. CDR3 length equals 14 residues. In DNA form, the CDR3 reads TGTGCCAGCAGGGCCTTAAGCGGCACAGATACGCAGTATTTT. This translates into CASRALSGTDTQYF.

CDR3 coding DNA: TGCAGCATCCAGGACTACCTTAAAGAAGATACGCAGTATTTT. It translates to CSIQDYLKEDTQYF. This chain uses TRBV29-1 with TRBJ2-3, with a tentative D call TRBD2 (6 bases). V was pared by 8 bases and J by 5 bases, with 20 bases between. The CDR3 totals 14 residues. The germline gives CDR1 SQVTM, CDR2 ANQGSEA.

The gene calls are TRBV6-4 and TRBJ2-7, with no clear D. The CDR3 is 14 residues long. Trimming left V 4 bases short and J 9 bases short, with 19 bases between. CDR1 and CDR2 (germline): MRHNA, SNTAGT. DNA of the CDR3: TGTGCCAGCAGTGGGCCCGGGCTAGAGTTAGGGCAGTACTTC. It translates to CASSGPGLELGQYF.

The V gene is TRBV23-1, the J gene TRBJ1-5; maybe TRBD1 (5 bases). TRBV23-1 is classed as an ORF, of uncertain function. V was trimmed by 0 bases and J by 7 bases, leaving 10 bases between them. This CDR3 contains 14 residues. Written as DNA, the CDR3 is TGCGCCAGCAGTCAATCGTGGGGGGTACAGCCCCAGCATTTT. Its translation: CASSQSWGVQPQHF.

The rearrangement uses TRBV3-1 (or the pseudogene TRBV3-2) and TRBJ2-5; no definite D call. The length of the CDR3 is 14 residues. CDR1 is LGHDT, CDR2 YNNKEL, per germline (reference sequence). Trimming removed 4 bases at V and 1 base at J, with 10 bases between. The CDR3 DNA sequence: TGTGCCAGCAGCCCCAACAGCGCCCAAGAGACCCAGTACTTC. Amino acids: CASSPNSAQETQYF.

The chain joins TRBV5-3 to TRBJ2-7; TRBD2 matches 8 bases. TRBV5-3 carries the ORF label, with uncertain function. The ends lost 0 bases at V and 1 base at J; junction bases unmatched: 6. This CDR3 comprises 16 residues. CDR3 nucleotides: TGTGCCAGAAGCTTGGGTTGTACTAGCGGATCCTACGAGCAGTACTTC. Translated: CARSLGCTSGSYEQYF.

CDR3 sequence reads: CASSPGQGFNTEAFF. The CDR3 DNA is TGTGCCAGCAGCCCGGGACAGGGCTTCAACACTGAAGCTTTCTTT. This chain joins TRBV7-2 and TRBJ1-1; 9 bases match TRBD1. V lost 5 bases to trimming and J lost 2 bases; unmatched junction nucleotides: 6. The CDR3 consists of 15 residues. From germline, CDR1 is SGHTA and CDR2 FQGNSA.

CDR3 sequence reads: CASSLNRGGTEAFF. In DNA form, the CDR3 reads TGTGCCAGTAGCCTAAACAGAGGAGGCACTGAAGCTTTCTTT. The chain uses TRBV19 and TRBJ1-1; no firm D call. The CDR3 covers 14 residues. V was shortened by 6 bases and J by 4 bases, with 15 bases between the two germline ends. Germline V gives CDR1 LNHDA, CDR2 SQIVND (reference sequence).

This clone was seen only a few times. The chain couples TRBV11-1 to TRBJ2-7; maybe TRBD1 (6 bases). CDR1 is SGHAT and CDR2 is FQDESV in the germline V gene (reference sequence). V gave up 5 bases and J gave up 2 bases, with 16 bases separating them. The CDR3 consists of 15 residues. This CDR3 reads CASSDLTGSTYEQYF. The CDR3, as DNA: TGTGCCAGCAGCGATCTAACAGGGAGTACCTACGAGCAGTACTTC.

This clone is a singleton in its sample. The chain joins TRBV12-3 or TRBV12-4 to TRBJ2-7, with D possibly TRBD1 on 5 matching bases. V shed 3 bases and J shed 6 bases, with 12 bases lying between them. CDR3 size: 13 residues. CDR3 sequence reads: CASSFIGEREQYF. The CDR3 DNA follows: TGTGCCAGCAGTTTTATAGGGGAACGCGAGCAGTACTTC.

This sequence joins TRBV5-1 and TRBJ1-1; D call uncertain. Germline lookup yields CDR1 SGHRS and CDR2 YFSETQ. V lost 3 bases and J lost 0, with 6 bases in between. The CDR3 consists of 13 residues. The CDR3 protein is CASSSSMNTEAFF. The CDR3 DNA reads TGCGCCAGCAGCTCCTCCATGAACACTGAAGCTTTCTTT.

This clone has a handful of counts. The chain joins TRBV5-1 to TRBJ2-1; the match to TRBD2 covers 9 bases. The length of the CDR3 is 16 residues. Germline V gene data show CDR1 as SGHRS and CDR2 as YFSETQ. Trimming at V came to 0 bases and at J to 8 bases, leaving 9 bases not matched to a gene. CDR3 residues: CASSLAAGGPIDEQFF. In DNA form, the CDR3 reads TGCGCCAGCAGCTTGGCGGCGGGAGGGCCAATCGATGAGCAGTTCTTC.